Presented here are 11 T cell receptor beta chains from one specimen sequenced in a study of Graves' ophthalmopathy and Graves' hyperthyroidism (dated by TCRdb to 2016 to 2018). The sample was run on an Illumina HiSeq 2000. For repertoire sequencing, the TCR beta CDR3 regions were amplified from RNA transcripts. HTBI primers and the Qiagen OneStep RT-PCR kit were used in a first-round RT-PCR, which was followed by a second-round multiplex PCR, size selection and purification. Through fastp at Q25 and MiXCR, TCRdb rebuilt clones from the public reads, retaining in-frame beta chains. One record per CDR3 amino acid sequence lists the most common genes and DNA. This sample gives 400,000 or so distinct CDR3 sequences in total; about a sixth of them show up just once. The ten largest clonotypes hold about 2.4% of the sample. The sample consisted of peripheral blood. The receptors stem from an adult woman with stable Graves' hyperthyroidism.

This clonotype showed up many times. This chain uses TRBV20-1 with TRBJ2-2, with 9 nucleotides matching TRBD2. The CDR3 totals 16 residues. Trimming at V came to 1 base and at J to 5 bases, leaving 8 bases not matched to a gene. Germline CDR1 is DFQATT and CDR2 is SNEGSKA (reference sequence). CDR3 coding DNA: TGCAGTGCTAGAGTAACGGGAAGCGGGAGGACCGGGGAGCTGTTTTTT. The encoded protein is CSARVTGSGRTGELFF.

V is TRBV12-3 or TRBV12-4 and J is TRBJ2-7; TRBD1 matches at 7 bases. This CDR3 is built from 15 residues. V shed 6 bases and J 4 bases; nucleotides not matched to a gene: 12. DNA of the CDR3: TGTGCCAGCAGACCAAGGGGACAGACTAAATACGAGCAGTACTTC. The encoded protein is CASRPRGQTKYEQYF.

This clonotype was seen ten or more times. The rearrangement uses TRBV29-1 and TRBJ2-2; 7 positions match TRBD1. The length of the CDR3 is 14 residues. Germline CDR1 reads SQVTM; CDR2 reads ANQGSEA. J was trimmed by 1 base and V by 6 bases; bases with no gene match: 5. The DNA of the CDR3 is TGCAGCGTCGCGGACAGGCAGAACACCGGGGAGCTGTTTTTT. Translation: CSVADRQNTGELFF.

Many counts were recorded for this clonotype. V is TRBV19 and J is TRBJ2-2; 7 nucleotides agree with TRBD2. In germline, CDR1 is LNHDA, CDR2 SQIVND (reference sequence). The CDR3 contains 18 residues. J lost 5 bases, V lost 3 bases, and 15 bases had no gene match. The CDR3 coding sequence is TGTGCCAGTAGTATTGCCCCTTTCGGGGGAGGGGAGACCGGGGAGCTGTTTTTT. This translates into CASSIAPFGGGETGELFF. Complete variable domain (other parts from reference TRBV19 and TRBJ2-2): DGGITQSPKYLFRKEGQNVTLSCEQNLNHDAMYWYRQDPGQGLRLIYYSQIVNDFQKGDIAEGYSVSREKKESFPLTVTSAQKNPTAFYLCASSIAPFGGGETGELFFGEGSRLTVL.

This clonotype has ten or more counts. The rearrangement links TRBV20-1 to TRBJ2-7, with 15 bases lining up with TRBD2. From germline, CDR1 is DFQATT and CDR2 SNEGSKA (reference sequence). This CDR3 is built from 13 residues. V lost 6 bases to trimming and J lost 6 bases; unmatched junction nucleotides: 3. For the CDR3, the DNA is TGCAGTGCAGAGGGACTAGCGGGAGGCGAGCAGTACTTC. Translation: CSAEGLAGGEQYF.

The table lists this clonotype with many counts. The chain recombines TRBV7-2 with TRBJ2-7; 9 bases align to TRBD1. The CDR3 has 16 residues. Germline V gene data show CDR1 as SGHTA and CDR2 as FQGNSA. Germline trimming cut 1 base from V and 4 bases from J; bases unmatched to any gene: 8. CDR3 nucleotides: TGTGCCAGCAGCTTAGATTGGGACAGGGCGAGTTACGAGCAGTACTTC. As protein: CASSLDWDRASYEQYF.

This clonotype has a count of ten or more. This chain links TRBV7-9 with TRBJ1-1; TRBD1 matches 7 bases. The V gene's germline CDR1 is SEHNR and CDR2 FQNEAQ (reference sequence). This CDR3 comprises 12 residues. With V trimmed by 5 bases and J by 10 bases, 7 bases remained unmatched. This chain's CDR3 is CASSSTGVGAFF. The CDR3 DNA is TGTGCCAGCAGCAGCACAGGGGTCGGAGCTTTCTTT.

Turning to this clonotype: It may be a read error: a sequence one base away is much more abundant. The genes are TRBV6-5 and TRBJ2-5, with 8 bases aligning to TRBD1. Germline V lookup: CDR1 MNHEY, CDR2 SVGAGI. This CDR3 comprises 13 residues. The CDR3, as DNA: TGTGCCAGCAGTAGGACAGGGTGGGAGACCAAGTACTTC. Translated, it gives CASSRTGWETKYF.

The chain uses TRBV18 and TRBJ1-3; D possibly corresponds to TRBD1 (5 bases). Trimming took off 0 bases at V and 0 bases at J, with 9 bases between the two ends. The length of the CDR3 is 16 residues. Per germline, CDR1 KGHSH and CDR2 LQKENI. In DNA form, the CDR3 reads TGTGCCAGCTCACCACCGTGGGGGTACTCTGGAAACACCATATATTTT. Residues: CASSPPWGYSGNTIYF.

This clonotype was found many times. V usage is TRBV28 and J usage is TRBJ2-7, with D possibly matching TRBD2 (5 bases). Germline loops: CDR1 MDHEN, CDR2 SYDVKM. The CDR3 has 14 amino acids. The germline V and J ends were trimmed by 3 bases and 6 bases, with 15 bases remaining between them. Here the CDR3 reads CASSLIQRSSEQYF. The CDR3 DNA reads TGTGCCAGCAGTTTGATACAGCGGTCCAGCGAGCAGTACTTC.

There are many counts of this clonotype. Possible read error: a much larger clone is one base away. The conserved phenylalanine or tryptophan normally closing the CDR3 is absent here, so this likely arose from a read error. The chain has TRBV12-3 or TRBV12-4 and TRBJ1-1; D gene uncertain. This CDR3 contains 13 residues. Trimming cost V 6 bases and J 1 base, with 9 bases left between them. In nucleotides, the CDR3 is TGTGCCAGCAGGTCTACAGCGAACACTGAAGCTTTCCTT. This encodes CASRSTANTEAFL.